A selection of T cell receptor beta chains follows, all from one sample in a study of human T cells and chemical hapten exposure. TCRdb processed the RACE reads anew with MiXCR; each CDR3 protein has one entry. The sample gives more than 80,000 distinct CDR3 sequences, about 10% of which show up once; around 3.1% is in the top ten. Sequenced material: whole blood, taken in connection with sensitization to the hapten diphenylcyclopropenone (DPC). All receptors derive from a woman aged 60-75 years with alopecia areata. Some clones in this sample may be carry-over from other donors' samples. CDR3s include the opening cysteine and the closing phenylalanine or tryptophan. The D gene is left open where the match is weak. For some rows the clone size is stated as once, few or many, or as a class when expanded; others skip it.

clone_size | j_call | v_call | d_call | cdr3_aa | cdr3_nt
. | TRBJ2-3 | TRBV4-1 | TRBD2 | CASSRTTPSGDFTDTQYF | TGCGCCAGCAGTCGGACCACGCCTAGCGGGGATTTCACAGATACGCAGTATTTT
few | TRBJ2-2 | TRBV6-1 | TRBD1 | CASSANRGWRGELFF | TGTGCCAGCAGTGCCAACAGGGGCTGGCGCGGGGAGCTGTTTTTT
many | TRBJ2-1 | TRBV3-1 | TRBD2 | CASSQTPPLAGGPYNEQFF | TGTGCCAGCAGCCAGACCCCCCCTCTAGCGGGGGGGCCCTACAATGAGCAGTTCTTC
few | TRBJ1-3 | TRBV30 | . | CAWRGPGRFFSGNTIYF | TGTGCCTGGAGGGGCCCGGGACGGTTCTTCTCTGGAAACACCATATATTTT
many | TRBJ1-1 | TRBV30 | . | CAWNLPPEAFF | TGTGCCTGGAATTTACCCCCTGAAGCTTTCTTT
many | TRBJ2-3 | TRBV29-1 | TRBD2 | CSVVGLAGISSTDTQYF | TGCAGCGTTGTGGGACTAGCGGGGATCTCTAGCACAGATACGCAGTATTTT
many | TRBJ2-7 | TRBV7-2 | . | CASSFQDGEYEQYF | TGTGCCAGCAGCTTCCAAGACGGAGAGTACGAGCAGTACTTC
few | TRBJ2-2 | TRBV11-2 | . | CASSPPNANTGELFF | TGTGCCAGCAGCCCACCTAATGCGAACACCGGGGAGCTGTTTTTT
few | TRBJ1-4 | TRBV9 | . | CASSPLPTSRMTNEKLFF | TGTGCCAGCAGCCCATTACCGACAAGTCGGATGACTAATGAAAAACTGTTTTTT
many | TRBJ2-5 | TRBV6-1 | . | CASRDTVSYQETQYF | TGTGCCAGCAGGGATACGGTCTCGTACCAAGAGACCCAGTACTTC
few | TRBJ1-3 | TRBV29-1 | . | CSVGEGLKGNTIYF | TGCAGCGTTGGAGAGGGGCTTAAAGGAAACACCATATATTTT
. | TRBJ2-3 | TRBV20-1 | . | CSARGTGGTDTQYF | TGCAGTGCTAGAGGGACGGGGGGCACAGATACGCAGTATTTT
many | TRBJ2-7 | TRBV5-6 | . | CASSLGGPYEQYF | TGTGCCAGCAGCTTGGGGGGACCCTACGAGCAGTACTTC
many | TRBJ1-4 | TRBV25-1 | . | CASSEPADATNEKLFF | TGTGCCAGCAGTGAGCCGGCGGACGCAACTAATGAAAAACTGTTTTTT
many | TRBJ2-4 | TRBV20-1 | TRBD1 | CSARDWGQGASNIQYF | TGCAGTGCTAGAGATTGGGGACAGGGGGCGAGTAACATTCAGTACTTC
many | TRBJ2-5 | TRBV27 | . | CASSRLVPQSTQYF | TGTGCCAGCAGTCGACTAGTGCCCCAATCGACCCAGTACTTC
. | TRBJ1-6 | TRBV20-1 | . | CSAKFQNMLFSPLHF | TGCAGTGCGAAATTCCAGAATATGTTGTTTTCACCCCTCCACTTT
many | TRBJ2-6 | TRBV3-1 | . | CASSQVSSANVLTF | TGTGCCAGCAGCCAAGTAAGCTCGGCCAACGTCCTGACTTTC
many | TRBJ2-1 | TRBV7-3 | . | CASSILGSYNEQFF | TGTGCCAGCAGTATACTAGGAAGCTACAATGAGCAGTTCTTC
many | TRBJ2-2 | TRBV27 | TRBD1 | CASSFSGTGTGELFF | TGTGCCAGCAGTTTCTCCGGGACAGGGACCGGGGAGCTGTTTTTT
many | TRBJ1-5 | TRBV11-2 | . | CASSLDVAQPQHF | TGTGCCAGCAGCTTAGATGTGGCCCAGCCCCAGCATTTT
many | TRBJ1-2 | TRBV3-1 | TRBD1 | CASSQADREGGYTF | TGTGCCAGCAGCCAAGCTGACAGGGAAGGAGGCTACACCTTC
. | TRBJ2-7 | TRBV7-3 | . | CASSLRGGSAYEQYF | TGTGCCAGCAGCTTAAGGGGCGGCAGTGCCTACGAGCAGTACTTC
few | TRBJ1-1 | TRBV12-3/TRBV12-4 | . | CASSLTGPNTEAFF | TGTGCCAGCAGTCTGACAGGCCCAAACACTGAAGCTTTCTTT
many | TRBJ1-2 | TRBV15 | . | CATSRDLTASGGGYTF | TGTGCCACCAGCAGAGATTTGACAGCGTCGGGGGGCGGCTACACCTTC
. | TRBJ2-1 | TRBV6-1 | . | CASSVLWEQFF | TGTGCCAGCAGTGTCTTATGGGAGCAGTTCTTC
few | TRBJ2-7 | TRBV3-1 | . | CASSQRTGEQYF | TGTGCCAGCAGCCAAAGGACCGGGGAGCAGTACTTC